This entry describes one T cell receptor beta chain. The target antigen is unknown. These data belong to a study of CD8+CD57+ T cells in acquired aplastic anemia. As for the study in general: Sorted CD4+ and CD8+ cells gave a mean 3.2 ug DNA, range about 0.19 to 27.4 ug.

Profiling that covered TCR beta VDJ and CDR3 relied on genomic DNA as its template. One entry per CDR3 protein, called by TCRdb with MiXCR from the reads. The sample holds fewer than 250,000 distinct CDR3 sequences, more than 45% seen once. Patients who underwent sequencing had shown CD8+CD57+ cell expansion by flow cytometry. All patients were therapy-naive when blood was sampled. Study-wide findings and caveats: Around 27 was the count of CD8+ CDR3 sequences that patients shared with controls.

The CDR3 totals 18 residues. The ends lost 10 bases at V and 4 bases at J; junction bases unmatched: 22. The germline gives CDR1 LNHNV, CDR2 YYDKDF (reference sequence). The chain carries TRBV15 and TRBJ1-5, with TRBD1 matching 7 bases. The sample was sorted CD4+, CD8+, or CD8+CD57+ T cells (not recorded which) from PBMCs. The source of this sequence is a human donor with aplastic anemia. The CDR3 sequence: CASSSEIQNRDRNQPQHF. CDR3 nucleotide sequence: TGTGCCAGCAGTTCTGAGATTCAAAACCGGGACAGAAATCAGCCCCAGCATTTT. Complete variable domain (other parts from reference TRBV15 and TRBJ1-5): DAMVIQNPRYQVTQFGKPVTLSCSQTLNHNVMYWYQQKSSQAPKLLFHYYDKDFNNEADTPDNFQSRRPNTSFCFLDIRSPGLGDTAMYLCASSSEIQNRDRNQPQHFGDGTRLSIL.